This T cell receptor beta chain was obtained from a study of blood T cell repertoires in COVID-19. On the study more broadly: Collection of acute and convalescent COVID-19 samples took place in the United States, Italy and Spain.

Measured with immunoSEQ multiplex PCR; TCRdb has only the in-frame clones, and not every one. Of more than 85,000 clones listed, 70% to 85% were seen once; the top ten hold 17%. Looked up from germline, CDR1 is LGHDT and CDR2 is YNNKEL (reference sequence). J lost 15 bases, V lost 7 bases, and 7 bases had no gene match. The CDR3 runs to 11 residues. Material: peripheral blood. J is TRBJ2-1 and V is TRBV3-1 (or the pseudogene TRBV3-2); 9 positions match TRBD2. This clonotype originated in an older woman with acute or convalescent COVID-19. The CDR3 DNA reads TGTGCCAGCACTAGCGGGACGGGGAGGTTCTTC. It translates to CASTSGTGRFF.